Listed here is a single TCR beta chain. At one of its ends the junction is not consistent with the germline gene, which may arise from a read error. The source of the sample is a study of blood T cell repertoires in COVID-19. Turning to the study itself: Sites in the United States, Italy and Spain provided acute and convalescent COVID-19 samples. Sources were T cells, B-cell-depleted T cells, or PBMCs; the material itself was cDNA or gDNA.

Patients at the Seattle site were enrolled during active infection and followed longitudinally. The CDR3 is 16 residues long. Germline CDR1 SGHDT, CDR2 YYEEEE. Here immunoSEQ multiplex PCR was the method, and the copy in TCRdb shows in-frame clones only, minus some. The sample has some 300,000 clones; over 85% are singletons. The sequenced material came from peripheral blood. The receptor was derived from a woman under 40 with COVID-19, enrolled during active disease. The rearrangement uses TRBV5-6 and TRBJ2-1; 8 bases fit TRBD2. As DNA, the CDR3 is TGTGCCCGCAGCTGGGGTGGCCGGGGGGGCGTCGATGAGCAGTTCTTC. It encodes CARSWGGRGGVDEQFF.